This TCR beta chain was sequenced for a study of control samples from healthy donors and cancer patients. The repertoire was sequenced with immunoSEQ multiplex PCR; TCRdb's copy has only in-frame clones and lacks some. The sample shows under 50,000 clones, about 89% of them seen only once. With 2 bases removed from V and 8 bases from J, the gap between germline ends came to 25 bases. This CDR3 comprises 17 residues. CDR1 and CDR2 from the germline V gene are SGHNT and YYREEE (reference sequence). The sequenced material came from PBMCs. This chain uses TRBV5-4 with TRBJ1-1; the D gene is possibly TRBD1 (5 bases). This clonotype originated in a woman aged 60-75 years with lung cancer. CDR3 in DNA: TGTGCCAGCAGCTTCGGGCAGGGTAGGACTTCCGGTACCGAAGCTTTCTTT. Its protein product is CASSFGQGRTSGTEAFF.